Listed below are T cell receptor beta chains from one sample, sequenced in a study of beta chain features in type 1 diabetes. Assay: immunoSEQ multiplex PCR; the TCRdb copy retains only in-frame clones and omits some. The sample includes nearly 350,000 clones, less than 9.5% of them seen just once. The material sequenced was central memory CD4+ T cells from blood. The receptors come from a woman aged 18-30 years in good health. The CDR3 runs from the conserved cysteine through the conserved F or W. The D gene is left open where the match is weak. The listing skips clone size in some rows; elsewhere it reads once, few, many or a size class.

d_gene | abundance | j_gene | v_gene | CDR3aa | CDR3nt
. | . | TRBJ2-1 | TRBV7-7 | CASSPIGGVSYNEQFF | TGTGCTAGCAGCCCAATAGGGGGGGTCTCCTACAATGAGCAGTTCTTC
TRBD2 | . | TRBJ2-7 | TRBV10-3 | CAIRTAGASYEQYF | TGTGCCATCAGGACGGCGGGAGCTTCCTACGAGCAGTACTTC
TRBD1 | . | TRBJ2-1 | TRBV2 | CATWVEGATYNEQFF | TGTGCCACCTGGGTTGAGGGGGCCACCTACAATGAGCAGTTCTTC
. | . | TRBJ2-1 | TRBV2 | CASSSTGKEQFF | TGTGCCAGCAGTTCCACAGGGAAGGAGCAGTTCTTC
. | few | TRBJ1-5 | TRBV2 | CASRTVRNQPQHF | TGTGCCAGCAGGACAGTTCGGAATCAGCCCCAGCATTTT
. | . | TRBJ1-3 | TRBV19 | CASRNPGHPANTIYF | TGTGCCAGTAGGAATCCGGGACATCCTGCAAACACCATATATTTT
. | . | TRBJ1-1 | TRBV28 | CASSQTLTEAFF | TGTGCCAGCAGCCAGACACTCACTGAAGCTTTCTTT
TRBD1 | . | TRBJ1-2 | TRBV11-1 | CASSLGRQGYGYTF | TGTGCCAGCAGCCTGGGGCGACAGGGCTATGGCTACACCTTC
TRBD1 | few | TRBJ1-2 | TRBV9 | CASSVDGQGDYGYTF | TGTGCCAGCAGCGTAGACGGACAGGGCGACTATGGCTACACCTTC
TRBD1 | many | TRBJ2-6 | TRBV6-1 | CASSEGTGVPNVLTF | TGTGCCAGCAGTGAAGGGACAGGCGTCCCAAACGTCCTGACTTTC
. | . | TRBJ2-1 | TRBV7-9 | CASSYIDEQFF | TGTGCCAGCAGTTATATCGATGAGCAGTTCTTC
. | many | TRBJ2-5 | TRBV4-2 | CASSQERRGRETQYF | TGTGCCAGCAGCCAAGAAAGGCGTGGGAGGGAGACCCAGTACTTC
. | few | TRBJ2-3 | TRBV4-2 | CASSQETTHTDTQYF | TGTGCCAGCAGCCAAGAAACCACACACACAGATACGCAGTATTTT
. | . | TRBJ2-1 | TRBV21-1 | CASSKERLAGGSSYNEQFF | TGTGCCAGCAGCAAAGAGAGACTAGCGGGAGGCAGCTCCTACAATGAGCAGTTCTTC
. | few | TRBJ2-3 | TRBV19 | CATGPQGTDTQYF | TGTGCCACAGGGCCCCAGGGCACAGATACGCAGTATTTT
TRBD2 | . | TRBJ2-7 | TRBV6-6 | CAISPTSGTNEQYF | TGTGCCATCAGCCCGACTAGCGGGACTAACGAGCAGTACTTC
. | . | TRBJ1-1 | TRBV7-2 | CASSLNRLNTEAFF | TGTGCCAGCAGCTTAAACAGGCTGAACACTGAAGCTTTCTTT
TRBD2 | . | TRBJ2-5 | TRBV7-2 | CASSLSLAGGTTQETQYF | TGTGCCAGCAGCTTAAGCCTAGCGGGAGGGACAACCCAAGAGACCCAGTACTTC
TRBD2 | . | TRBJ2-2 | TRBV5-1 | CASSELAGVPGELFF | TGCGCCAGCAGCGAGCTAGCGGGAGTTCCCGGGGAGCTGTTTTTT
. | many | TRBJ1-5 | TRBV2 | CASSNYGAGQPQHF | TGTGCCAGCAGCAATTATGGCGCGGGTCAGCCCCAGCATTTT
. | . | TRBJ2-3 | TRBV2 | CASRGWHRGSTDTQYF | TGTGCCAGCAGGGGCTGGCATCGGGGTAGCACAGATACGCAGTATTTT
. | once | TRBJ1-2 | TRBV20-1 | CSAYTEGGYTF | TGCAGTGCTTACACGGAGGGGGGCTACACCTTC
. | . | TRBJ2-5 | TRBV5-1 | CASSLGAQETQYF | TGCGCCAGCAGCTTGGGCGCACAAGAGACCCAGTACTTC
TRBD2 | many | TRBJ2-1 | TRBV7-8 | CASSLVLASNEQFF | TGTGCCAGCAGCTTAGTACTAGCGTCCAATGAGCAGTTCTTC
. | . | TRBJ2-3 | TRBV9 | CASSVGSRSSTDTQYF | TGTGCCAGCAGCGTAGGCTCTCGGTCTAGCACAGATACGCAGTATTTT